What follows describes a single TCR beta chain. Its specificity is not known. The record originates from a study of identical twins. Study-level points and caveats: Out-of-frame alpha sequences common to twins exhibited an excess of low generation probability.

TCRdb reprocessed the 5' RACE reads with MiXCR, giving one entry per CDR3 protein. The table lists fewer than 250,000 distinct CDR3 sequences, around 10% of them singletons, with about 5.2% in the top ten. In germline, CDR1 is SGHTA, CDR2 FQGNSA. CDR3 length equals 15 residues. The V end lost 5 bases, the J end lost 1 base, and 12 bases lay between the germline ends. What was sequenced was memory (CD45RO+) T cells sorted from blood. The receptor was derived from a young woman in good health. This chain links TRBV7-2 with TRBJ2-1; D is unresolved. CDR3 residues: CASSTDEGSYNEQFF. CDR3 in DNA: TGTGCCAGCAGCACCGACGAAGGATCCTACAATGAGCAGTTCTTC.